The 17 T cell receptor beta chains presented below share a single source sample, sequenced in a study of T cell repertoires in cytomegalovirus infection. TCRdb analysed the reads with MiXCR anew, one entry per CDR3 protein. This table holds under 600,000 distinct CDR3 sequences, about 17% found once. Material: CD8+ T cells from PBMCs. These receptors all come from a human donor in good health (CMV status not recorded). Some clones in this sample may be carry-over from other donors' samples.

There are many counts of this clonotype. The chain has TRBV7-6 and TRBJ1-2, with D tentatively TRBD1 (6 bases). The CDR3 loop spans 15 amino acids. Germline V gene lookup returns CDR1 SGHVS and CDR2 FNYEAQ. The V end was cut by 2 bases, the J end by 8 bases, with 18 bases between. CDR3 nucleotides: TGTGCCAGCAGCTTATCACAGGGAGGTTTACGCGGCTACACCTTC. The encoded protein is CASSLSQGGLRGYTF.

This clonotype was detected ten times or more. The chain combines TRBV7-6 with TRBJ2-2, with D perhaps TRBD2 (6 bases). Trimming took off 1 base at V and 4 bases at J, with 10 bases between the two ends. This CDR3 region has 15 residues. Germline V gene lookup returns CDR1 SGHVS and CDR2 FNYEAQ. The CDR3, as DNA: TGTGCCAGCAGCTTAGGGCAGGGAGGCACCGGGGAGCTGTTTTTT. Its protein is CASSLGQGGTGELFF.

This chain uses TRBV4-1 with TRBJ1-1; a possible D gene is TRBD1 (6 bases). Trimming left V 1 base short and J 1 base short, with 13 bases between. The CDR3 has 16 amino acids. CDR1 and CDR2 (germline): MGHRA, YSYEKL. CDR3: CASSQALGGENTEAFF. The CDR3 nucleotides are TGCGCCAGCAGCCAAGCCCTCGGGGGCGAGAACACTGAAGCTTTCTTT.

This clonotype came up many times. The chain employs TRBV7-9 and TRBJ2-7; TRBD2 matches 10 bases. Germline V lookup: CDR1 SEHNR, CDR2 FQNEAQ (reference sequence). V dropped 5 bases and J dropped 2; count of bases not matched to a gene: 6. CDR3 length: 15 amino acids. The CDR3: CASSPQLAGTYEQYF. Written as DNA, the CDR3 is TGTGCCAGCAGCCCACAACTAGCGGGGACCTACGAGCAGTACTTC.

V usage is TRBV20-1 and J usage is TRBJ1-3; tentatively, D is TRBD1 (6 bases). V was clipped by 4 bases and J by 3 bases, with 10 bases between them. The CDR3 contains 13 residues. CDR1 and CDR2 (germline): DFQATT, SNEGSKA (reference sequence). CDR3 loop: CSANRVRGNTIYF. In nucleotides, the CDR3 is TGCAGTGCTAACAGGGTCCGTGGAAACACCATATATTTT.

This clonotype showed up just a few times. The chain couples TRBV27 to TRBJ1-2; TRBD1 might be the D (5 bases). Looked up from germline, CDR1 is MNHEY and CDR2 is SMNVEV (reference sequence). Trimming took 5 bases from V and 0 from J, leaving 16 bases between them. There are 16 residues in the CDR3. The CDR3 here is CASSGHGTVANYGYTF. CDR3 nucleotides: TGTGCCAGCAGTGGGCACGGGACTGTCGCTAACTATGGCTACACCTTC.

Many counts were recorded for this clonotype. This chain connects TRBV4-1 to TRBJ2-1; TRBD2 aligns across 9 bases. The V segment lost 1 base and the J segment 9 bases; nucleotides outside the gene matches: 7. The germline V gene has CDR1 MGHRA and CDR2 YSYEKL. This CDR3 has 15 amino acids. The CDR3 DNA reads TGCGCCAGCAGCCAAGGCGGGAGGGCCCCGGGTGAGCAGTTCTTC. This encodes CASSQGGRAPGEQFF.

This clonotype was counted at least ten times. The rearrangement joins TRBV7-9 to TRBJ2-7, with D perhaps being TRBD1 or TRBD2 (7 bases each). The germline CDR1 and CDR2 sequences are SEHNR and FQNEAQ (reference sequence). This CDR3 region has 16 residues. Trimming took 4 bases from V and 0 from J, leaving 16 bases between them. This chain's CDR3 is CASSSAGQMSSYEQYF. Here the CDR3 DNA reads TGTGCCAGCAGCTCAGCGGGACAGATGAGCTCCTACGAGCAGTACTTC.

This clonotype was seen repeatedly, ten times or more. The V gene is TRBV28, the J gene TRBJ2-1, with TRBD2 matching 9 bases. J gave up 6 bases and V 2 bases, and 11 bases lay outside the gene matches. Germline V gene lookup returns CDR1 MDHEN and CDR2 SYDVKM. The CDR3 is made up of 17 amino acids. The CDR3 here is CASSLLFGGGRGNEQFF. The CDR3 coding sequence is TGTGCCAGCAGTTTACTGTTTGGGGGCGGGAGGGGCAATGAGCAGTTCTTC.

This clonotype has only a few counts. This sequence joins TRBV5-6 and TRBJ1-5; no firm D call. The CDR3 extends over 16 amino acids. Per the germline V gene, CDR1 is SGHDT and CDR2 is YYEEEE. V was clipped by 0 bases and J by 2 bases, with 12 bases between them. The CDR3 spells CASSLAAGLGNQPQHF. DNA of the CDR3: TGTGCCAGCAGCTTGGCCGCGGGCCTGGGCAATCAGCCCCAGCATTTT.

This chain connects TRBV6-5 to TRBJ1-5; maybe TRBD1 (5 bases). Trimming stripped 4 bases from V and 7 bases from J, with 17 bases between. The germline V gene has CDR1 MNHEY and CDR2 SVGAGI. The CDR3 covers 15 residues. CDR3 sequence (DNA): TGTGCCAGCAGTTCCCGGGCCCCAAGGGACCAGCCCCAGCATTTT. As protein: CASSSRAPRDQPQHF.

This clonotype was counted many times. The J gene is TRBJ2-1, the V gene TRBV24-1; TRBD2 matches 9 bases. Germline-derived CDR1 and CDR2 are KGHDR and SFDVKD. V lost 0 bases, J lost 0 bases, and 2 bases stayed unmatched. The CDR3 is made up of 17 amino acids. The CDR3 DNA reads TGTGCCACCAGTGATTTGGATAGCGGGAGCTCCTACAATGAGCAGTTCTTC. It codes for CATSDLDSGSSYNEQFF.

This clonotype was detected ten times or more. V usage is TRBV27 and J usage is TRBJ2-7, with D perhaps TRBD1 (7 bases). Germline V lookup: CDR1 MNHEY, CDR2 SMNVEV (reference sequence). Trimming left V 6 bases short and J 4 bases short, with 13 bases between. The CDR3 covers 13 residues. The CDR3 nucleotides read TGTGCCAGCAGCTTACCAGGGGGGTACGAGCAGTACTTC. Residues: CASSLPGGYEQYF.

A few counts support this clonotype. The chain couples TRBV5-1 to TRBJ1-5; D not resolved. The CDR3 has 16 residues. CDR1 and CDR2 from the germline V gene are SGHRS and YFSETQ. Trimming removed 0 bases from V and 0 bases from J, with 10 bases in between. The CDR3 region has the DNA TGCGCCAGCAGCTTGGCCGGACCGTTTAGCAATCAGCCCCAGCATTTT. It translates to CASSLAGPFSNQPQHF. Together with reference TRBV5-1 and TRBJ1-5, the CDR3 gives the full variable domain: KAGVTQTPRYLIKTRGQQVTLSCSPISGHRSVSWYQQTPGQGLQFLFEYFSETQRNKGNFPGRFSGRQFSNSRSEMNVSTLELGDSALYLCASSLAGPFSNQPQHFGDGTRLSIL.

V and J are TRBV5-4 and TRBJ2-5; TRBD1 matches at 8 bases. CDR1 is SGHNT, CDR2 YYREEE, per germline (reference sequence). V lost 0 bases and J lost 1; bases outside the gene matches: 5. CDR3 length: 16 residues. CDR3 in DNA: TGTGCCAGCAGCTTGGCAGGGGGCGATTCCCAAGAGACCCAGTACTTC. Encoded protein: CASSLAGGDSQETQYF.

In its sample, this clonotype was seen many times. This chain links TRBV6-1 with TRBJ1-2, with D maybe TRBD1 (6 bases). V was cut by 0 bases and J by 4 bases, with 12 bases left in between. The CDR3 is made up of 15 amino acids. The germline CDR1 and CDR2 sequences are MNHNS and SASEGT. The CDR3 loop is CASSEARTVFYGYTF. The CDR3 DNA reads TGTGCCAGCAGTGAAGCGAGGACAGTCTTCTATGGCTACACCTTC.

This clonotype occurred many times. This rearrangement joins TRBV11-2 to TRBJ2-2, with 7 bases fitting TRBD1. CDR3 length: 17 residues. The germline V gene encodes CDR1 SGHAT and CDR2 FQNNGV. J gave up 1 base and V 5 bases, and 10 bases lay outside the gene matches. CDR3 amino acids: CASSLRDSGKNTGELFF. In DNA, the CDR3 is TGTGCCAGCAGCCTTAGGGACAGCGGCAAGAACACCGGGGAGCTGTTTTTT.